This T cell receptor beta chain was documented in a study of control samples from healthy donors and cancer patients. Repertoires were generated with immunoSEQ multiplex PCR, while TCRdb's copy carries only in-frame clones and drops some. The data contain 150,000 or so clones, approximately 94% of them singletons. The TCR originated in a man aged 40-49 years in good health. The sequenced material came from blood.

CDR3 sequence (DNA): TGTGCCAGCAGCTTGGGCGCCACTGGGGCCTATAATTCACCCCTCCACTTT. Translated, it gives CASSLGATGAYNSPLHF. The rearrangement joins TRBV5-4 to TRBJ1-6; no definite D call. Germline V gives CDR1 SGHNT, CDR2 YYREEE (reference sequence). The CDR3 totals 17 residues. The V and J ends lost 0 bases and 2 bases respectively, with 12 bases between them. Full variable domain (outside the CDR3, taken from reference TRBV5-4 and TRBJ1-6): ETGVTQSPTHLIKTRGQQVTLRCSSQSGHNTVSWYQQALGQGPQFIFQYYREEENGRGNFPPRFSGLQFPNYSSELNVNALELDDSALYLCASSLGATGAYNSPLHFGNGTRLTVT.